The present T cell receptor beta chain was sequenced within a study of blood T cell repertoires in COVID-19. Turning to the study itself: The United States, Italy and Spain supplied acute and convalescent COVID-19 samples.

This clone showed up many times. This table comes from immunoSEQ multiplex PCR, and its TCRdb copy is limited to in-frame clones, with some not included. The sample holds 150,000 to 200,000 clones, 80% seen once. The CDR3 spans 17 residues. The V gene end was trimmed by 0 bases and the J gene end by 4 bases; junction bases not matched to a gene: 7. Germline-derived CDR1 and CDR2 are LGHNA and YNFKEQ. Participants' own reports of clinical history determined their cohort assignment. Cohort 3 recovered donors had two negative PCRs, clearance, or symptom resolution. Sequenced material: PBMCs or T cells enriched from blood (not recorded which). The rearrangement links TRBV4-2 to TRBJ2-3; TRBD2 matches at 10 bases. The source of this sequence is a man aged 40-49 years who had recovered from COVID-19. For the CDR3, the DNA is TGTGCCAGCAGCCAAGACGGGGCAGCGGGGGGGCCAGATACGCAGTATTTT. Translating it yields CASSQDGAAGGPDTQYF.